This T cell receptor (beta chain) was captured by sequencing in a study of T cell repertoires in cytomegalovirus infection (dated 2019 in TCRdb). About the study as a whole: The peptide stimulations were aimed at well-studied HLA-B-restricted epitopes as well as recently identified HLA-C-restricted CMV epitopes, whose presentation resists viral immunomodulation. Because public TCR beta signatures pointed to carriage of CMV infection together with the matching HLA type, the HLA type of each donor mattered for the analysis.

This clonotype turned up a few times. Its antigen is unknown. Per-base quality was not reported, and no clone a single base away is much larger than it. The investigation overall reported the following: Carriers of CMV infection plus the relevant HLA type were discriminated by the cumulative frequency of public TCR beta family members in the study cohort and in an independent roughly 340-donor cohort. The ex vivo response was dominated by HLA-C-restricted CMV-specific TCR beta clonotypes, which also provided the single most frequent clonotype in two of eight donors.

The treatment or condition label, read with the paper, signifies: in vitro stimulation with specific CMV peptide epitopes to enrich CMV-specific T cells. CDR1 and CDR2, looked up from the germline V gene (reference sequence), are LNHDA and SQIVND. Relative to germline, V is 6 bases shorter and J is 2 bases shorter, with 14 bases between their ends. There are 15 amino acids in the CDR3, from cysteine to phenylalanine inclusive. This entry keeps only the CDR3 DNA: 45 bases, framed from base 1. The listed sequencing device is Illumina HiSeq 1500. The public reads were reprocessed in TCRdb via fastp at Q25 and MiXCR, keeping in-frame beta chains. All rows with the same CDR3 protein become a single entry with the most common DNA and genes. This sample is represented by roughly 280,000 distinct CDR3 sequences; less than 25% of them were singletons. The top ten clonotypes cover roughly 20% of the sample.

The TCR was taken from a human donor in good health (CMV status not recorded). Some clones in this sample may be carry-over from other donors' samples. This sequence uses TRBV19 and TRBJ1-5; the D gene is perhaps TRBD1, from 5 matching bases. The material sequenced was cultured PBMCs, taken from culture after CMV antigen stimulation. The sequence in DNA is TGTGCCAGTAGGGGGGTCCAACCTCGCAATCAGCCCCAGCATTTT. Translated, it reads CASRGVQPRNQPQHF.